This note documents a single T cell receptor (beta chain) sequence. Its antigen is still unknown. The data stem from a study of T cells in localized non-small cell lung cancer. Study-level results: Paired adjacent lung recovered a median approximately 57 of the top 100 tumor clones.

Germline CDR1 and CDR2: SGHTS and YDEGEE. The length of the CDR3 is 15 residues. The ends lost 2 bases at V and 2 bases at J; junction bases unmatched: 4. Sequencing was performed with immunoSEQ multiplex PCR; in TCRdb, only in-frame clones are kept and a portion is missing. The sample records approximately 47,000 clones, roughly nine tenths being singletons. This rearrangement joins TRBV5-8 to TRBJ2-1; 7 nucleotides match TRBD1. Material: PBMCs, obtained before any cancer treatment. This sequence was found in a man aged 40 to 75 with stage II lung adenocarcinoma. The CDR3 region is CASSFDRAPYNEQFF. As DNA, the CDR3 is TGTGCCAGCAGCTTTGACAGGGCCCCCTACAATGAGCAGTTCTTC.